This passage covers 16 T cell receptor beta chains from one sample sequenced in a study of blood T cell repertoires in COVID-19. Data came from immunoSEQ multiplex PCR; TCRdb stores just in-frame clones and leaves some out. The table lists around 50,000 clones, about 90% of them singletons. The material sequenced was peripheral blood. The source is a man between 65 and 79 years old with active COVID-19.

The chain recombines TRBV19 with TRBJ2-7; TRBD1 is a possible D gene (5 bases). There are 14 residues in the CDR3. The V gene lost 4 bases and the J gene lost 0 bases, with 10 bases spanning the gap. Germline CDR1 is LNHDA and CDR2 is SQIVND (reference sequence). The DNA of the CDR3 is TGTGCCAGTAGTAGACAGCTATCCTCCTACGAGCAGTACTTC. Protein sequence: CASSRQLSSYEQYF.

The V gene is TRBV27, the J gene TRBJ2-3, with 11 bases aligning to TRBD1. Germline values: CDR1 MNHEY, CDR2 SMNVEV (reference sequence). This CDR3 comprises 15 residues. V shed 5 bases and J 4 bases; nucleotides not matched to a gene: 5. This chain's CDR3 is CASSRGQGASDTQYF. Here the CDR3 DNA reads TGTGCCAGCAGTCGCGGACAGGGGGCCTCAGATACGCAGTATTTT.

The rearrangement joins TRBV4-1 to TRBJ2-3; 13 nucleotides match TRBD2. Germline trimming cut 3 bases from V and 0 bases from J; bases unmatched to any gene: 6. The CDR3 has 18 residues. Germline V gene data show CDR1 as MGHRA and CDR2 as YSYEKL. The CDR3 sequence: CASSQTSGGRTSTDTQYF. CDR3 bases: TGCGCCAGCAGCCAGACTAGCGGGGGGCGTACCAGCACAGATACGCAGTATTTT.

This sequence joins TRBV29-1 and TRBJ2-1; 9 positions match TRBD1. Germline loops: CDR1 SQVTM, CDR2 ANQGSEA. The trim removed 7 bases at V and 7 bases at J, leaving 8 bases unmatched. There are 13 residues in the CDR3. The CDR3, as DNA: TGCAGCGGCGGGACAGGGACTGGGAATGAGCAGTTCTTC. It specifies CSGGTGTGNEQFF.

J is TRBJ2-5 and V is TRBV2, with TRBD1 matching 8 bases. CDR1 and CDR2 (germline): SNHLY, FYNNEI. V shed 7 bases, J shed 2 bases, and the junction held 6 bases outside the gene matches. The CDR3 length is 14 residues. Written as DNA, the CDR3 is TGTGCCAGCAAATCGGGGACAGGTCAAGAGACCCAGTACTTC. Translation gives CASKSGTGQETQYF.

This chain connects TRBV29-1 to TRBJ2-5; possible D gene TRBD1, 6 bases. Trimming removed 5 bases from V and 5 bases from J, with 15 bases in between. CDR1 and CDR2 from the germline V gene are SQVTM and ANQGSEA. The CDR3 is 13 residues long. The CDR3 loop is CSVHGTSRETQYF. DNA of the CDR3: TGCAGCGTTCACGGGACATCCCGCGAGACCCAGTACTTC. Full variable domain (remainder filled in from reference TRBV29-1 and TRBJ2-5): SAVISQKPSRDICQRGTSLTIQCQVDSQVTMMFWYRQQPGQSLTLIATANQGSEATYESGFVIDKFPISRPNLTFSTLTVSNMSPEDSSIYLCSVHGTSRETQYFGPGTRLLVL.

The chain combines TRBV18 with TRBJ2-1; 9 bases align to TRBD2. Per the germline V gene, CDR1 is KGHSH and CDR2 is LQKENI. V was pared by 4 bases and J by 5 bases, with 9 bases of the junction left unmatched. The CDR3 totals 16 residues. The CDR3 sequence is CASSLNLAGLDNEQFF. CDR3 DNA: TGTGCCAGCTCACTCAATCTAGCGGGGTTGGACAATGAGCAGTTCTTC.

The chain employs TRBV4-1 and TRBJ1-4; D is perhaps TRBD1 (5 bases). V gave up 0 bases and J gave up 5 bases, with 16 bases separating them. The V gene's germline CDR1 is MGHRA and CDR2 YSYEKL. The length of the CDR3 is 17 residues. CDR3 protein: CASSQDRVVRVNEKLFF. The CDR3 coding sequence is TGCGCCAGCAGCCAAGATCGGGTAGTCAGGGTGAATGAAAAACTGTTTTTT.

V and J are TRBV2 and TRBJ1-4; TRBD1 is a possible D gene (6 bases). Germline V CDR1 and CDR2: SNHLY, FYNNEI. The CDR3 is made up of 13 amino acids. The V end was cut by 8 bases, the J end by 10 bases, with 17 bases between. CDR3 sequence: CASWSGDGGKLFF. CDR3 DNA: TGTGCCAGCTGGTCAGGGGATGGAGGAAAACTGTTTTTT.

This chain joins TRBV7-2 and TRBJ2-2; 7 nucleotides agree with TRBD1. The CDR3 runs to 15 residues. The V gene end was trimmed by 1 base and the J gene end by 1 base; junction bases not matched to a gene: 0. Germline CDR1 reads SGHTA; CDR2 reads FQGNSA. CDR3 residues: CASSLGQGNTGELFF. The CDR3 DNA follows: TGTGCCAGCAGCTTAGGACAGGGGAACACCGGGGAGCTGTTTTTT.

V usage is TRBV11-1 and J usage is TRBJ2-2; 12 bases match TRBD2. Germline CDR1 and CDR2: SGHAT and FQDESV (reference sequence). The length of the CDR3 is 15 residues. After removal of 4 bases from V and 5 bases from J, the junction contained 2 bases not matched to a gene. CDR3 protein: CASSWGTSGTGELFF. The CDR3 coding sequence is TGTGCCAGCAGCTGGGGGACTAGCGGGACCGGGGAGCTGTTTTTT.

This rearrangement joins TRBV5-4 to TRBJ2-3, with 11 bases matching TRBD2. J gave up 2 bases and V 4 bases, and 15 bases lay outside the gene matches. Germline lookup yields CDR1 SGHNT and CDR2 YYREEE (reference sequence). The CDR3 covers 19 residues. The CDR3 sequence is CASSPQGLAGGEFTDTQYF. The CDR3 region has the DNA TGTGCCAGCAGCCCACAAGGTTTAGCGGGGGGGGAATTCACAGATACGCAGTATTTT.

Here the CDR3 reads CASSASGGSTGYTEAFF. CDR3 coding DNA: TGTGCCAGCAGCGCGAGTGGTGGCTCCACGGGGTACACTGAAGCTTTCTTT. J is TRBJ1-1 and V is TRBV7-6; D unresolved. From germline, CDR1 is SGHVS and CDR2 FNYEAQ. The CDR3 contains 17 residues. V lost 5 bases to trimming and J lost 3 bases, with 22 bases between them. Supplemented by reference TRBV7-6 and TRBJ1-1, the full variable domain reads GAGVSQSPRYKVTKRGQDVALRCDPISGHVSLYWYRQALGQGPEFLTYFNYEAQQDKSGLPNDRFSAERPEGSISTLTIQRTEQRDSAMYRCASSASGGSTGYTEAFFGQGTRLTVV.

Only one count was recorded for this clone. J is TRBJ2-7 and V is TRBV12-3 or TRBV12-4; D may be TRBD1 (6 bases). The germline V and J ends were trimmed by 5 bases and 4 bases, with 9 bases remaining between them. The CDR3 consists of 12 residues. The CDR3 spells CASSPGQYEQYF. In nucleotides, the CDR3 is TGTGCCAGCAGTCCTGGACAGTACGAGCAGTACTTC.

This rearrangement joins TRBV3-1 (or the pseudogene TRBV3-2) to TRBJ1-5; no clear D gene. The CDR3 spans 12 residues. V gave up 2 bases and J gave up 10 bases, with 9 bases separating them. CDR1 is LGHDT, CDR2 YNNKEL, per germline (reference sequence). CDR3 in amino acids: CASSQHRGPQHF. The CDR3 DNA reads TGTGCCAGCAGCCAACACCGGGGTCCCCAGCATTTT.

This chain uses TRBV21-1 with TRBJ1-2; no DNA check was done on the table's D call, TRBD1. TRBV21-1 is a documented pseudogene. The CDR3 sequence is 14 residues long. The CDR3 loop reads CASSKGGGNYGYTF. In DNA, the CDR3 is TGTGCCAGCAGCAAAGGAGGGGGCAACTATGGCTACACCTTC.